These 15 T cell receptor beta chains were sequenced from one sample in a study of blood T cell repertoires in COVID-19. Only in-frame clones appear in the TCRdb table, and some are missing; sequencing was by immunoSEQ multiplex PCR. In the table there are under 300,000 clones, roughly nine tenths of which are singletons. Sequenced input: PBMCs or T cells enriched from blood (not recorded which). The receptors originated from a woman aged 55-70 years who had recovered from COVID-19.

V gene TRBV15 combines with J gene TRBJ2-7, with a tentative D call TRBD1 (5 bases). CDR3 length equals 13 residues. V lost 3 bases and J 5 bases, leaving 11 bases between the germline ends. Germline CDR1 and CDR2: LNHNV and YYDKDF (reference sequence). CDR3 sequence: CATSSQGADEQYF. In DNA form, the CDR3 reads TGTGCCACCAGCAGCCAAGGGGCGGACGAGCAGTACTTC. Together with reference TRBV15 and TRBJ2-7, the CDR3 gives the full variable domain: DAMVIQNPRYQVTQFGKPVTLSCSQTLNHNVMYWYQQKSSQAPKLLFHYYDKDFNNEADTPDNFQSRRPNTSFCFLDIRSPGLGDTAMYLCATSSQGADEQYFGPGTRLTVT.

The rearrangement uses TRBV6-5 and TRBJ2-1, with 11 positions matching TRBD2. CDR3 size: 14 residues. V dropped 8 bases and J dropped 6; count of bases not matched to a gene: 6. In germline, CDR1 is MNHEY, CDR2 SVGAGI. CDR3 loop: CASELAGVGNEQFF. CDR3 nucleotide sequence: TGTGCCAGCGAACTAGCGGGAGTGGGCAATGAGCAGTTCTTC.

The genes are TRBV6-5 and TRBJ2-3, with TRBD2 matching 9 bases. Losses at the gene ends were 8 bases for V and 4 bases for J; bases not matched to a gene: 7. This CDR3 comprises 14 residues. Germline lookup yields CDR1 MNHEY and CDR2 SVGAGI. The CDR3 sequence is CASGRGGGADTQYF. CDR3 DNA: TGTGCCAGCGGGCGGGGGGGCGGCGCAGATACGCAGTATTTT.

The chain couples TRBV5-1 to TRBJ2-2, with D unresolved. V was clipped by 6 bases and J by 8 bases, with 20 bases between them. The CDR3 consists of 15 residues. CDR1 SGHRS and CDR2 YFSETQ come from the germline V gene. The CDR3 spells CASKGGDLGVGELFF. CDR3 sequence (DNA): TGCGCCAGCAAAGGTGGTGATCTAGGTGTGGGGGAGCTGTTTTTT.

This chain links TRBV28 with TRBJ1-1, with D tentatively TRBD1 (6 bases). Germline-derived CDR1 and CDR2 are MDHEN and SYDVKM. The length of the CDR3 is 15 residues. V was trimmed by 3 bases and J by 3 bases, leaving 14 bases between them. The CDR3 reads CASSFQGLRDTEAFF. The CDR3 DNA is TGTGCCAGCAGTTTTCAGGGGTTGAGGGACACTGAAGCTTTCTTT.

This clone turned up a few times. The J gene is TRBJ1-1, the V gene TRBV10-3, with no clear D. This CDR3 is 13 amino acids long. The ends were cut back, 8 bases at V and 0 bases at J, with 10 bases in the middle. Per germline, CDR1 ENHRY and CDR2 SYGVKD. DNA for the CDR3: TGTGCCATCGGAGGACGGATGAACACTGAAGCTTTCTTT. Amino acid sequence: CAIGGRMNTEAFF.

This clone was detected once. The chain combines TRBV3-1 (or the pseudogene TRBV3-2) with TRBJ2-7; D is undetermined. Germline CDR1 is LGHDT and CDR2 is YNNKEL (reference sequence). There are 11 residues in the CDR3. V dropped 1 base and J dropped 4 bases, with 2 bases sitting between them. CDR3 loop: CASSQAYEQYF. CDR3 sequence (DNA): TGTGCCAGCAGCCAAGCATACGAGCAGTACTTC.

The chain combines TRBV5-1 with TRBJ2-7; possibly TRBD2 for D (6 bases). V was pared by 4 bases and J by 1 base, with 15 bases between. Germline V gene lookup returns CDR1 SGHRS and CDR2 YFSETQ. The CDR3 has 15 amino acids. The CDR3 nucleotides read TGCGCCAGCAGCCCGGGACTTGCTAAGTCCTACGAGCAGTACTTC. Its protein is CASSPGLAKSYEQYF.

The V and J genes are TRBV19 and TRBJ1-2, with 8 nucleotides matching TRBD1. V lost 7 bases, J lost 5 bases, and 12 bases stayed unmatched. This CDR3 contains 15 residues. Germline V CDR1 and CDR2: LNHDA, SQIVND (reference sequence). CDR3 sequence (DNA): TGTGCCAGTAAAGGCTTCGGACAGGGAATATATGGCTACACCTTC. This translates into CASKGFGQGIYGYTF. Complete variable domain (other parts from reference TRBV19 and TRBJ1-2): DGGITQSPKYLFRKEGQNVTLSCEQNLNHDAMYWYRQDPGQGLRLIYYSQIVNDFQKGDIAEGYSVSREKKESFPLTVTSAQKNPTAFYLCASKGFGQGIYGYTFGSGTRLTVV.

V gene TRBV9 combines with J gene TRBJ2-1; the match to TRBD2 covers 14 bases. The CDR3 length is 15 residues. Trimming cost V 0 bases and J 10 bases; bases outside gene matches: 3. The germline gives CDR1 SGDLS, CDR2 YYNGEE. CDR3 sequence reads: CASSVGLAGGGEQFF. The CDR3 DNA reads as TGTGCCAGCAGCGTAGGACTAGCGGGAGGGGGCGAGCAGTTCTTC.

V and J are TRBV7-3 and TRBJ2-7, with TRBD2 matching over 8 bases. Germline CDR1 is SGHTA and CDR2 is FQGTGA. The CDR3 is 14 residues long. The J segment lost 2 bases and the V segment lost 5 bases, leaving 5 bases of the junction unmatched. This chain's CDR3 is CASSPGLGAYEQYF. Here the CDR3 DNA reads TGTGCCAGCAGCCCGGGACTAGGGGCCTACGAGCAGTACTTC.

The chain combines TRBV5-1 with TRBJ1-3; D is perhaps TRBD1 (6 bases). Germline V gives CDR1 SGHRS, CDR2 YFSETQ. The V gene lost 2 bases and the J gene lost 0 bases, with 15 bases spanning the gap. The CDR3 spans 17 residues. This CDR3 is CASSFDRQASSGNTIYF. Written as DNA, the CDR3 is TGCGCCAGCAGCTTCGATAGACAGGCGAGCTCTGGAAACACCATATATTTT.

The V gene is TRBV7-8, the J gene TRBJ2-1, with TRBD2 matching over 8 bases. Trimming took 4 bases from V and 6 from J; bases not matched to a gene: 11. Germline CDR1 is SGHVS and CDR2 is FQNEAQ. The CDR3 spans 16 residues. The CDR3 DNA is TGTGCCAGCAGCTCGAGGAGAGCGGGAGTCCTCAATGAGCAGTTCTTC. Translating it yields CASSSRRAGVLNEQFF.

The DNA for the CDR3 is TGTGCCAGCAGCGTCTTAGTAGCGGGGGGCAATGAGCAGTTCTTC. This encodes CASSVLVAGGNEQFF. This chain links TRBV7-9 with TRBJ2-1; 10 nucleotides match TRBD2. Germline trimming cut 5 bases from V and 6 bases from J; bases unmatched to any gene: 7. The CDR3 runs 15 residues. Germline CDR1 reads SEHNR; CDR2 reads FQNEAQ (reference sequence).

The rearrangement uses TRBV18 and TRBJ2-1, with no clear D. Germline values: CDR1 KGHSH, CDR2 LQKENI. There are 16 residues in the CDR3. V was cut by 2 bases and J by 6 bases, with 17 bases left in between. The CDR3 protein is CASSPLEPKIVNEQFF. CDR3 coding DNA: TGTGCCAGCTCACCATTGGAGCCGAAGATCGTCAATGAGCAGTTCTTC. The whole variable domain, filled in from reference TRBV18 and TRBJ2-1, reads NAGVMQNPRHLVRRRGQEARLRCSPMKGHSHVYWYRQLPEEGLKFMVYLQKENIIDESGMPKERFSAEFPKEGPSILRIQQVVRGDSAAYFCASSPLEPKIVNEQFFGPGTRLTVL.